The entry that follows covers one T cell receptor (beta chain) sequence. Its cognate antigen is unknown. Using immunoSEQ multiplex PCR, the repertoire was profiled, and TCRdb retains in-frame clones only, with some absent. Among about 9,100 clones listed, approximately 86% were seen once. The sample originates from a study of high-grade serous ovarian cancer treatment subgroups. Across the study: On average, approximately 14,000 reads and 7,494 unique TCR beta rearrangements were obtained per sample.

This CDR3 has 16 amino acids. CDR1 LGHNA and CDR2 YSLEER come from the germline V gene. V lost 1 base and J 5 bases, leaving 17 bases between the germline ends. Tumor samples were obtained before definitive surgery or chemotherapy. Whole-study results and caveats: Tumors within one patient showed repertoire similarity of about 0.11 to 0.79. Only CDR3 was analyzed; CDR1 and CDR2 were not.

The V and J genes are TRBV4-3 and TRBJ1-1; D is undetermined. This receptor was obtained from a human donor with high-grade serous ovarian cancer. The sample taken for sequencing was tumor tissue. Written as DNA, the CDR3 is TGCGCCAGCAGCCAAGGGGAGTCGCGCGGTGGAACTGAAGCTTTCTTT. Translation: CASSQGESRGGTEAFF.